The 24 T cell receptor beta chains in this list originate from one sample, sequenced in a study of OX40 agonist ivuxolimab in advanced cancers. Clones were sequenced by immunoSEQ multiplex PCR, and TCRdb holds only the in-frame ones, with some missing. The sample contains 75,000 to 95,000 clones, 89% of which appear only once. The sequenced sample was CD4+ or CD8+ T cells sorted from blood, obtained in a trial of the OX40 agonist ivuxolimab. The receptors derive from an adult with an advanced solid tumor such as melanoma, head and neck, liver or kidney cancer.

The CDR3 DNA reads TGTGCCAGCATTCAGACAGGGGGTGGAAACACCATATATTTT. This sequence encodes CASIQTGGGNTIYF. The chain employs TRBV6-1 and TRBJ1-3; TRBD1 agrees at 9 bases. Germline CDR1 reads MNHNS; CDR2 reads SASEGT. V lost 7 bases, J lost 3 bases, and 4 bases stayed unmatched. The CDR3 totals 14 residues.

This clone appeared a single time. V and J are TRBV6-5 and TRBJ1-2, with 7 bases lining up with TRBD1. CDR1 MNHEY and CDR2 SVGAGI come from the germline V gene. The V segment lost 6 bases and the J segment 4 bases; nucleotides outside the gene matches: 5. The CDR3 loop spans 13 amino acids. The CDR3 coding sequence is TGTGCCAGCAGACTAGACAGGGCCTATGGCTACACCTTC. It translates to CASRLDRAYGYTF.

For the CDR3, the DNA is TGTGCCATCAGTGAAAGGGGGATTAGCACAGATACGCAGTATTTT. Amino acids: CAISERGISTDTQYF. The genes are TRBV10-3 and TRBJ2-3, with D perhaps TRBD1 (6 bases). There are 15 residues in the CDR3. V lost 3 bases and J 0 bases, leaving 10 bases between the germline ends. From germline, CDR1 is ENHRY and CDR2 SYGVKD.

CDR3 in amino acids: CASSLGQGYEKLFF. The CDR3 coding sequence is TGTGCCAGCAGCTTGGGACAGGGCTATGAAAAACTGTTTTTT. The chain has TRBV7-9 and TRBJ1-4, with 9 nucleotides matching TRBD1. Germline V gives CDR1 SEHNR, CDR2 FQNEAQ (reference sequence). This CDR3 is built from 14 residues. After removal of 3 bases from V and 6 bases from J, the junction contained 2 bases not matched to a gene.

The sample holds one count of this clone. This chain links TRBV5-1 with TRBJ2-7, with TRBD2 identical over 7 bases. The CDR3 is 15 amino acids. V lost 4 bases and J lost 2; bases outside the gene matches: 9. Looked up from germline, CDR1 is SGHRS and CDR2 is YFSETQ. This CDR3 is CASSRGEGRTYEQYF. The CDR3 coding sequence is TGCGCCAGCAGCAGAGGGGAGGGAAGGACCTACGAGCAGTACTTC.

This chain joins TRBV5-6 and TRBJ1-4; tentatively, D is TRBD1 (6 bases). This CDR3 comprises 19 residues. V lost 1 base and J 7 bases, leaving 26 bases between the germline ends. CDR1 and CDR2 from the germline V gene are SGHDT and YYEEEE. The CDR3 coding sequence is TGTGCCAGCAGCTTGTACACAGGGCCACGTTCCGGGGTTGGTGAAAAACTGTTTTTT. This encodes CASSLYTGPRSGVGEKLFF.

The rearrangement links TRBV5-1 to TRBJ2-2; no firm D call. Trimming removed 1 base at V and 2 bases at J, with 21 bases between. Germline V CDR1 and CDR2: SGHRS, YFSETQ. The CDR3 contains 19 residues. The CDR3 loop reads CASSLRDWDPTQNTGELFF. Written as DNA, the CDR3 is TGCGCCAGCAGCTTGAGAGATTGGGATCCAACTCAAAACACCGGGGAGCTGTTTTTT.

This chain uses TRBV5-1 with TRBJ1-4; no reliable D call. CDR3 size: 14 residues. The germline V and J ends were trimmed by 1 base and 3 bases, with 7 bases remaining between them. Germline CDR1 SGHRS, CDR2 YFSETQ. The CDR3 DNA reads as TGCGCCAGCAGCTTGCGGGGAGCTAATGAAAAACTGTTTTTT. Amino acid sequence: CASSLRGANEKLFF.

V is TRBV9 and J is TRBJ2-5; TRBD2 agrees at 8 bases. CDR3 length equals 14 residues. Trimming removed 0 bases from V and 4 bases from J; junction bases left unmatched: 2. The germline gives CDR1 SGDLS, CDR2 YYNGEE. The CDR3 is CASSVAGGGETQYF. The CDR3 nucleotides are TGTGCCAGCAGCGTAGCGGGAGGGGGAGAGACCCAGTACTTC. Together with reference TRBV9 and TRBJ2-5, the CDR3 gives the full variable domain: DSGVTQTPKHLITATGQRVTLRCSPRSGDLSVYWYQQSLDQGLQFLIQYYNGEERAKGNILERFSAQQFPDLHSELNLSSLELGDSALYFCASSVAGGGETQYFGPGTRLLVL.

The chain combines TRBV7-9 with TRBJ1-2; 7 bases are shared with TRBD1. Germline trimming cut 6 bases from V and 3 bases from J; bases unmatched to any gene: 7. This CDR3 spans 14 amino acids. CDR1 is SEHNR and CDR2 is FQNEAQ in the germline V gene (reference sequence). The DNA of the CDR3 is TGTGCCAGCAGTCCATACAGGGGAGACTATGGCTACACCTTC. Protein sequence: CASSPYRGDYGYTF.

This rearrangement joins TRBV5-4 to TRBJ1-5; D may be TRBD1 (6 bases). V dropped 4 bases and J dropped 4 bases, with 9 bases sitting between them. Germline V CDR1 and CDR2: SGHNT, YYREEE (reference sequence). The CDR3 extends over 13 amino acids. The CDR3 DNA reads as TGTGCCAGCAGCCTTGACAGGAATCAGCCCCAGCATTTT. Protein product: CASSLDRNQPQHF.

This chain connects TRBV7-8 to TRBJ2-7, with 8 positions matching TRBD1. CDR1 is SGHVS and CDR2 is FQNEAQ in the germline V gene. Germline trimming cut 5 bases from V and 5 bases from J; bases unmatched to any gene: 8. CDR3 size: 14 residues. The CDR3 region is CASSDWTGLDEQYF. CDR3 coding DNA: TGTGCCAGCAGCGACTGGACAGGGCTGGACGAGCAGTACTTC.

V is TRBV28 and J is TRBJ1-2, with TRBD1 matching 7 bases. There are 16 residues in the CDR3. V was pared by 6 bases and J by 7 bases, with 17 bases of the junction left unmatched. CDR1 and CDR2 from the germline V gene are MDHEN and SYDVKM. CDR3 nucleotides: TGTGCCAGCAGACCGCGTAACAGGGGACCCCAGGGTGGCTACACCTTC. Translated: CASRPRNRGPQGGYTF.

The chain combines TRBV7-8 with TRBJ2-1; 8 bases fit TRBD1. CDR1 and CDR2 (germline): SGHVS, FQNEAQ. There are 15 residues in the CDR3. V lost 5 bases and J lost 7; bases outside the gene matches: 10. CDR3 DNA: TGTGCCAGCAGCCTCTCCGGGACAGGCGGGAATGAGCAGTTCTTC. Its protein product is CASSLSGTGGNEQFF. The variable domain in full, completed from reference TRBV7-8 and TRBJ2-1, reads GAGVSQSPRYKVAKRGQDVALRCDPISGHVSLFWYQQALGQGPEFLTYFQNEAQLDKSGLPSDRFFAERPEGSVSTLKIQRTQQEDSAVYLCASSLSGTGGNEQFFGPGTRLTVL.

The chain joins TRBV2 to TRBJ1-1; no clear D gene. This CDR3 has 12 residues. Trimming stripped 8 bases from V and 1 base from J, with 8 bases between. Germline lookup yields CDR1 SNHLY and CDR2 FYNNEI. CDR3 nucleotide sequence: TGTGCCAGCGGACGGGAGAACACTGAAGCTTTCTTT. This sequence encodes CASGRENTEAFF.

The chain joins TRBV6-1 to TRBJ1-6, with 8 bases matching TRBD1. V gave up 7 bases and J gave up 7 bases; unmatched junction bases: 3. Germline CDR1 reads MNHNS; CDR2 reads SASEGT. The CDR3 covers 13 residues. The CDR3 DNA sequence: TGTGCCAGCACAAGACAGGGGAATTCACCCCTCCACTTT. Translation gives CASTRQGNSPLHF.

Details on this clone: The sample has other DNA sequences that encode this CDR3 too. V and J are TRBV2 and TRBJ1-1, with D possibly matching TRBD1 (5 bases). CDR1 SNHLY and CDR2 FYNNEI come from the germline V gene. Trimming took off 7 bases at V and 14 bases at J, with 23 bases between the two ends. This CDR3 has 13 residues. The CDR3 loop reads CASTEEVGVSAFF. The CDR3 DNA sequence: TGTGCCAGCACGGAGGAGGTAGGGGTTTCGGCCTTCTTT.

A single count supports this clone. The V call is TRBV9, the J call TRBJ2-1, with 11 nucleotides matching TRBD2. Trimming cost V 1 base and J 4 bases; bases outside gene matches: 4. This CDR3 comprises 16 residues. Germline assignment: CDR1 SGDLS and CDR2 YYNGEE. The CDR3 nucleotides are TGTGCCAGCAGCGTAAGGGGACTAGCGGATTACAATGAGCAGTTCTTC. Translating gives CASSVRGLADYNEQFF.

V gene TRBV15 combines with J gene TRBJ2-7; the D is unclear. The CDR3 runs 16 residues. The V end was cut by 0 bases, the J end by 2 bases, with 14 bases between. CDR1 is LNHNV and CDR2 is YYDKDF in the germline V gene (reference sequence). The CDR3 region is CATSRERSSRPYEQYF. As DNA, the CDR3 is TGTGCCACCAGCAGAGAAAGGAGCAGTAGGCCCTACGAGCAGTACTTC.

Written as DNA, the CDR3 is TGTGCCATCAGTGAGTCTGGGGGGACTAGGTCCTACGAGCAGTACTTC. Its translation: CAISESGGTRSYEQYF. This chain uses TRBV10-3 with TRBJ2-7; 8 bases are a match to TRBD2. The CDR3 is made up of 16 amino acids. V shed 0 bases and J 1 base; nucleotides not matched to a gene: 5. CDR1 and CDR2 from the germline V gene are ENHRY and SYGVKD.

This sequence joins TRBV5-4 and TRBJ2-5; 8 bases agree with TRBD1. The CDR3 has 15 residues. Per germline, CDR1 SGHNT and CDR2 YYREEE (reference sequence). The trim removed 0 bases at V and 4 bases at J, leaving 5 bases unmatched. The CDR3 region has the DNA TGTGCCAGCAGCTTGGGGGGGACAGGACGAGAGACCCAGTACTTC. Translated, it gives CASSLGGTGRETQYF. Supplemented by reference TRBV5-4 and TRBJ2-5, the full variable domain reads ETGVTQSPTHLIKTRGQQVTLRCSSQSGHNTVSWYQQALGQGPQFIFQYYREEENGRGNFPPRFSGLQFPNYSSELNVNALELDDSALYLCASSLGGTGRETQYFGPGTRLLVL.

CDR3 region: CASSIGLQGNYGYTF. The DNA for the CDR3 is TGTGCCAGTAGTATAGGGTTACAGGGGAACTATGGCTACACCTTC. The rearrangement links TRBV19 to TRBJ1-2; the match to TRBD1 covers 7 bases. This CDR3 is 15 amino acids long. The V gene end was trimmed by 1 base and the J gene end by 2 bases; junction bases not matched to a gene: 4. Germline V gene lookup returns CDR1 LNHDA and CDR2 SQIVND (reference sequence).

This rearrangement joins TRBV2 to TRBJ2-3; no clear D. Trimming left V 6 bases short and J 1 base short, with 11 bases between. Germline V gene lookup returns CDR1 SNHLY and CDR2 FYNNEI. The length of the CDR3 is 14 residues. The CDR3 bases are TGTGCCAGCAGACAAGGGTGGGGCACAGATACGCAGTATTTT. It specifies CASRQGWGTDTQYF.

The genes are TRBV9 and TRBJ2-7; 12 bases agree with TRBD1. The V gene end was trimmed by 5 bases and the J gene end by 3 bases; junction bases not matched to a gene: 9. The CDR3 has 16 residues. Germline values: CDR1 SGDLS, CDR2 YYNGEE. In DNA, the CDR3 is TGTGCCAGCAGTCTAGGGACAGGGGGCAAATACTACGAGCAGTACTTC. This encodes CASSLGTGGKYYEQYF.